A single sample gave rise to the 32 T cell receptor beta chains below, sequenced in a study of identical twins' blood T cells. TCRdb re-analysed the 5' RACE reads in MiXCR, keeping a single row per CDR3 protein. The table has 400,000 or so distinct CDR3 sequences, more than 25% seen once. The sample comprised PBMCs. The receptors come from a woman aged 18-49 years in good health.

The genes are TRBV11-2 and TRBJ1-2; D is perhaps TRBD1 (6 bases). This CDR3 spans 14 amino acids. Per germline, CDR1 SGHAT and CDR2 FQNNGV. V was pared by 2 bases and J by 5 bases, with 12 bases between. The CDR3 bases are TGTGCCAGCAGCTTAACCACCAGGGGATATGGCTACACCTTC. This translates into CASSLTTRGYGYTF.

This clonotype was found a few times. The chain couples TRBV3-1 to TRBJ2-2; 9 bases are shared with TRBD2. Germline V lookup: CDR1 LGHDT, CDR2 YNNKEL (reference sequence). V was clipped by 4 bases and J by 9 bases; unmatched bases: 6. There are 14 residues in the CDR3. The CDR3 sequence: CASSPTGTSRELFF. The CDR3 DNA is TGTGCCAGCAGCCCGACCGGGACTAGCAGGGAGCTGTTTTTT.

V gene TRBV6-6 combines with J gene TRBJ1-5, with TRBD1 as a possible D gene (6 bases). Germline CDR1 reads MNHNY; CDR2 reads SVGAGI (reference sequence). This CDR3 region has 16 residues. Deletions cut 6 bases from V and 5 bases from J, with 20 bases between. DNA for the CDR3: TGTGCCAGCAGGGGGGCTGACGGGGGGTTACATCAGCCCCAGCATTTT. It encodes CASRGADGGLHQPQHF.

In the case of this clonotype: One end of the junction does not line up with germline, which may come from a read error. This chain joins TRBV10-2 and TRBJ1-1, with 9 bases identical to TRBD1. The CDR3 runs to 18 residues. Germline-derived CDR1 and CDR2 are WSHSY and SAAADI. The CDR3 DNA is TGCGCCGGCAGTGACCCACCCGGGACAGGGTTTAGGTACACTGAAGCTTTCTTT. Its translation is CAGSDPPGTGFRYTEAFF.

Note on this clonotype: Possible read error: a much larger clone is one base away. The CDR3 region is CASSVAGDTIYEQYF. In DNA form, the CDR3 reads TGTGCCAGCAGCGTAGCGGGAGATACGATTTACGAGCAGTACTTC. The chain links TRBV9 to TRBJ2-7, with D possibly matching TRBD2 (6 bases). CDR3 length: 15 amino acids. Germline V gene lookup returns CDR1 SGDLS and CDR2 YYNGEE. Trimming left V 0 bases short and J 4 bases short, with 14 bases between.

The chain employs TRBV6-2 or TRBV6-3 and TRBJ2-3; D uncertain. The CDR3 totals 17 residues. The germline CDR1 and CDR2 sequences are MNHEY and SVGEGT. V was trimmed by 1 base and J by 3 bases, leaving 17 bases between them. CDR3 in DNA: TGTGCCAGCAGTTACTGGAGAGGACGTAGAGAAACAGATACGCAGTATTTT. Translating gives CASSYWRGRRETDTQYF.

V usage is TRBV5-1 and J usage is TRBJ2-3; tentatively, D is TRBD1 or TRBD2 (6 bases each). Germline lookup yields CDR1 SGHRS and CDR2 YFSETQ. Trimming took off 8 bases at V and 11 bases at J, with 27 bases between the two ends. The CDR3 sequence is 15 residues long. The CDR3 coding sequence is TGCGCCAGGAGCCCGGGGGCGCGAACAGATACGCAGCAGTATTTT. Protein sequence: CARSPGARTDTQQYF. Supplemented by reference TRBV5-1 and TRBJ2-3, the full variable domain reads KAGVTQTPRYLIKTRGQQVTLSCSPISGHRSVSWYQQTPGQGLQFLFEYFSETQRNKGNFPGRFSGRQFSNSRSEMNVSTLELGDSALYLCARSPGARTDTQQYFGPGTRLTVL.

This clonotype was detected ten times or more. The V and J genes are TRBV6-6 and TRBJ1-1; D not resolved. This CDR3 contains 13 residues. Trimming left V 5 bases short and J 1 base short, with 8 bases between. In germline, CDR1 is MNHNY, CDR2 SVGAGI (reference sequence). The DNA of the CDR3 is TGTGCCAGCAGTCCCATGGGGAACACTGAAGCTTTCTTT. This sequence encodes CASSPMGNTEAFF.

This clonotype was counted a few times. The rearrangement joins TRBV7-2 to TRBJ1-3; tentatively, D is TRBD1 (6 bases). CDR1 is SGHTA and CDR2 is FQGNSA in the germline V gene. The CDR3 consists of 15 residues. Trimming left V 1 base short and J 3 bases short, with 10 bases between. For the CDR3, the DNA is TGTGCCAGCAGCTTAGACAGGGTAGTTGGAAACACCATATATTTT. Amino acid sequence: CASSLDRVVGNTIYF.

The chain is built from TRBV6-6 and TRBJ2-7, with D maybe TRBD2 (5 bases). CDR1 is MNHNY, CDR2 SVGAGI, per germline (reference sequence). Trimming cost V 2 bases and J 3 bases, with 17 bases left between them. CDR3 length: 16 amino acids. In DNA, the CDR3 is TGTGCCAGCAGTTACCGAGAAGACGAGGGTGTCTACGAGCAGTACTTC. This gives the protein CASSYREDEGVYEQYF.

This clonotype came up a few times. This may be a read error, as it is one base from a much larger clone. The genes are TRBV5-1 and TRBJ1-1; D might be TRBD1 (6 bases). V dropped 0 bases and J dropped 1 base, with 7 bases sitting between them. The CDR3 has 14 amino acids. In germline, CDR1 is SGHRS, CDR2 YFSETQ. The CDR3 nucleotides are TGCGCCAGCAGCTTGGACAGGGAGAACACTGAAGCTTTCTTT. It translates to CASSLDRENTEAFF.

This clonotype was detected a few times. CDR3 nucleotides: TGCGCCAGCAGCTTGCTAGCGTCTCGTACAGATACGCAGTATTTT. Amino acids: CASSLLASRTDTQYF. The V call is TRBV5-1, the J call TRBJ2-3; D is perhaps TRBD2 (6 bases). CDR1 and CDR2 (germline): SGHRS, YFSETQ. Trimming removed 1 base at V and 3 bases at J, with 12 bases between. The CDR3 has 15 amino acids.

This clonotype appeared a few times. This chain connects TRBV11-2 to TRBJ1-2; 7 bases are a match to TRBD1. The CDR3 has 14 amino acids. CDR1 is SGHAT and CDR2 is FQNNGV in the germline V gene. V lost 7 bases and J lost 4; bases outside the gene matches: 9. CDR3 DNA: TGTGCCAGCACCAGGGACAGACTCCTCTATGGCTACACCTTC. Its protein is CASTRDRLLYGYTF.

The chain uses TRBV19 and TRBJ2-7; D is possibly TRBD2 (6 bases). The CDR3 is 13 amino acids. Germline CDR1 reads LNHDA; CDR2 reads SQIVND (reference sequence). V lost 5 bases and J lost 3, with 11 bases in between. The CDR3 nucleotides read TGTGCCAGTAGTTCCCGGGACTTCTACGAGCAGTACTTC. This sequence encodes CASSSRDFYEQYF.

This clonotype was found a few times. This chain links TRBV6-6 with TRBJ2-1; D remains unclear. The CDR3 covers 14 residues. V was shortened by 8 bases and J by 15 bases, with 26 bases between the two germline ends. CDR1 is MNHNY, CDR2 SVGAGI, per germline (reference sequence). CDR3 coding DNA: TGTGCCAGCCTTCTGCATGGGGATGGGAATGGTCCGTTCTTC. Translated: CASLLHGDGNGPFF.

This clonotype was counted only a few times. V and J are TRBV20-1 and TRBJ2-5, with 10 positions matching TRBD2. The length of the CDR3 is 15 residues. Germline V gene data show CDR1 as DFQATT and CDR2 as SNEGSKA (reference sequence). With V trimmed by 1 base and J by 1 base, 3 bases remained unmatched. The CDR3 spells CSARALAGIQETQYF. The CDR3 DNA is TGCAGTGCTAGAGCACTAGCGGGGATCCAAGAGACCCAGTACTTC.

This rearrangement joins TRBV20-1 to TRBJ2-3; the D is unclear. The CDR3 length is 13 residues. Germline lookup yields CDR1 DFQATT and CDR2 SNEGSKA (reference sequence). The germline V and J ends were trimmed by 6 bases and 2 bases, with 12 bases remaining between them. The CDR3 DNA is TGCAGTGCCAAGCCGACGGCCACAGATACGCAGTATTTT. Amino acid sequence: CSAKPTATDTQYF.

The CDR3 DNA reads TGCAGTGGTAGCGGGGGGTTTGGGGATACGCAGTATTTT. Translated, it gives CSGSGGFGDTQYF. The rearrangement links TRBV20-1 to TRBJ2-3, with 10 bases that match TRBD2. V was pared by 7 bases and J by 6 bases, with 7 bases of the junction left unmatched. The CDR3 is 13 residues long. Germline V lookup: CDR1 DFQATT, CDR2 SNEGSKA (reference sequence).

J is TRBJ2-3 and V is TRBV19; D ambiguous. The CDR3 covers 13 residues. Between the trimmed V and J ends, which lost 7 bases and 6 bases, there was a span of 14 bases. Germline CDR1 is LNHDA and CDR2 is SQIVND (reference sequence). The CDR3 nucleotides are TGTGCCAGTACAGCCCCTGAGTATGATACGCAGTATTTT. Encoded protein: CASTAPEYDTQYF.

This clonotype was picked up a small number of times. The V and J genes are TRBV11-2 and TRBJ1-4; D gene uncertain. Looked up from germline, CDR1 is SGHAT and CDR2 is FQNNGV. The CDR3 spans 15 residues. V lost 1 base and J lost 7, with 13 bases in between. This chain's CDR3 is CASSLAAVGREKLFF. The CDR3 region has the DNA TGTGCCAGCAGCTTAGCGGCGGTAGGACGTGAAAAACTGTTTTTT.

The chain joins TRBV4-1 to TRBJ2-2, with unresolved D. V lost 5 bases and J 2 bases, leaving 18 bases between the germline ends. Germline assignment: CDR1 MGHRA and CDR2 YSYEKL. This CDR3 has 17 residues. DNA for the CDR3: TGCGCCAGCAGCTACGACCCGGCCGCAGTTAACACCGGGGAGCTGTTTTTT. Protein product: CASSYDPAAVNTGELFF.

To note about this clonotype: One base away lies a much larger clone, so this may be a sequencing read error. The genes are TRBV27 and TRBJ1-4; maybe TRBD1 (6 bases). Germline CDR1 MNHEY, CDR2 SMNVEV (reference sequence). The CDR3 is made up of 15 amino acids. V lost 5 bases, J lost 8 bases, and 18 bases lay in between. The CDR3 nucleotides are TGTGCCAGCAGTCTTAGGACAGCCACAGCGGAAAAACTGTTTTTT. It is translated as CASSLRTATAEKLFF.

This clonotype showed up many times. The gene calls are TRBV2 and TRBJ1-2, with a tentative D call TRBD1 (6 bases). CDR3 length equals 18 residues. CDR1 and CDR2 from the germline V gene are SNHLY and FYNNEI. Trimming took off 6 bases at V and 6 bases at J, with 29 bases between the two ends. The CDR3 DNA is TGTGCCAGCAGCCTCAAAGCGACAGGAATATATCTAGAGGATGGCTACACCTTC. Its translation: CASSLKATGIYLEDGYTF.

The rearrangement uses TRBV20-1 and TRBJ2-1; 10 bases match TRBD2. Trimming removed 3 bases from V and 1 base from J; junction bases left unmatched: 6. Germline CDR1 and CDR2: DFQATT and SNEGSKA (reference sequence). This CDR3 comprises 16 residues. CDR3 sequence: CSASASGRTSYNEQFF. CDR3 in DNA: TGCAGTGCTAGCGCTAGCGGGAGAACATCCTACAATGAGCAGTTCTTC.

There are many counts of this clonotype. V and J are TRBV29-1 and TRBJ2-2; a weak D match, TRBD1 (6 bases). CDR1 SQVTM and CDR2 ANQGSEA come from the germline V gene. Trimming took off 6 bases at V and 9 bases at J, with 11 bases between the two ends. CDR3 length: 11 residues. CDR3 loop: CSVKGGRELFF. DNA for the CDR3: TGCAGCGTCAAAGGGGGAAGGGAGCTGTTTTTT.

This clonotype was seen at least ten times. The rearrangement uses TRBV20-1 and TRBJ1-2; tentative D call: TRBD1 (5 bases). The CDR3 totals 15 residues. Germline V lookup: CDR1 DFQATT, CDR2 SNEGSKA (reference sequence). Trimming took 0 bases from V and 1 from J, leaving 12 bases between them. The DNA for the CDR3 is TGCAGTGCTAGAGACCCCTCCAGGGTTAACTATGGCTACACCTTC. Translating it yields CSARDPSRVNYGYTF.

V usage is TRBV7-3 and J usage is TRBJ1-1, with D hard to call. Trimming removed 5 bases at V and 1 base at J, with 8 bases between. Germline assignment: CDR1 SGHTA and CDR2 FQGTGA. This CDR3 is built from 13 residues. CDR3 residues: CASSQHQNTEAFF. CDR3 nucleotides: TGTGCCAGCAGCCAACATCAGAACACTGAAGCTTTCTTT.

This clonotype has only a few counts. V gene TRBV20-1 combines with J gene TRBJ2-3; D is ambiguous. CDR1 and CDR2 (germline): DFQATT, SNEGSKA (reference sequence). Trimming took 4 bases from V and 10 from J, leaving 21 bases between them. The CDR3 covers 14 residues. The CDR3 coding sequence is TGCAGTGCTACGACCGTGAGGTCCTGGGGTGCGCAGTATTTT. Amino acid sequence: CSATTVRSWGAQYF.

This clonotype was recorded at least ten times. This sequence joins TRBV27 and TRBJ1-1; no clear D. The CDR3 covers 12 residues. V lost 7 bases and J lost 1, with 7 bases in between. The germline CDR1 and CDR2 sequences are MNHEY and SMNVEV (reference sequence). CDR3 nucleotide sequence: TGTGCCAGCAAGTGGGGGAACACTGAAGCTTTCTTT. This encodes CASKWGNTEAFF.

This clonotype was found a few times. The rearrangement joins TRBV7-9 to TRBJ1-1; no firm D call. The CDR3 extends over 12 amino acids. Germline V CDR1 and CDR2: SEHNR, FQNEAQ (reference sequence). The V gene lost 5 bases and the J gene lost 9 bases, with 13 bases spanning the gap. The CDR3 DNA is TGTGCCAGCAGCGACCAGGCACTACAAGCTTTCTTT. Amino acids: CASSDQALQAFF.

The sample holds a few counts of this clonotype. The rearrangement uses TRBV20-1 and TRBJ2-5, with D perhaps given as TRBD1 or TRBD2 (6 bases each). This CDR3 has 13 amino acids. With 3 bases removed from V and 5 bases from J, the gap between germline ends came to 13 bases. CDR1 DFQATT and CDR2 SNEGSKA come from the germline V gene (reference sequence). The CDR3 coding sequence is TGCAGTGCTAGGGTGGGGGGCTGGGAGACCCAGTACTTC. This gives the protein CSARVGGWETQYF.

For this clonotype: Possible read error: a much larger clone is one base away. The rearrangement uses TRBV20-1 and TRBJ2-5; no firm D call. Trimming took 8 bases from V and 2 from J, leaving 9 bases between them. Germline CDR1 DFQATT, CDR2 SNEGSKA (reference sequence). CDR3 length equals 11 residues. The CDR3 loop is CSLDGQETQYF. The DNA of the CDR3 is TGCAGTCTTGACGGACAAGAGACCCAGTACTTC.